This is a list of T cell receptor beta chains from one sample in a study of OX40 agonist ivuxolimab in advanced cancers. Clones were read by immunoSEQ multiplex PCR, and TCRdb kept only the in-frame ones, dropping some. This table has tens of thousands of clones, more than 85% appearing once. This specimen was CD4+ or CD8+ T cells sorted from blood, taken in a trial of the OX40 agonist ivuxolimab. The receptors come from an adult with an advanced solid tumor such as melanoma, head and neck, liver or kidney cancer. Each CDR3 is given with its conserved first and last residue. The order of the fields is CDR3 protein, J gene, V gene.

cdr3_aa: CASMTSGGSTDTQYF; j_call: TRBJ2-3; v_call: TRBV10-2
cdr3_aa: CATSRDRLAGVGEQFF; j_call: TRBJ2-1; v_call: TRBV15
cdr3_aa: CASSLSGWGPYEQYF; j_call: TRBJ2-7; v_call: TRBV5-1
cdr3_aa: CASSLTGGGETQYF; j_call: TRBJ2-5; v_call: TRBV5-1
cdr3_aa: CASSPRQGWKAFF; j_call: TRBJ1-1; v_call: TRBV10-1
cdr3_aa: CASSHPGSQETQYF; j_call: TRBJ2-5; v_call: TRBV7-7
cdr3_aa: CASSSQGVRAADTQYF; j_call: TRBJ2-3; v_call: TRBV7-2
cdr3_aa: CASSLVEGGTYNEQFF; j_call: TRBJ2-1; v_call: TRBV7-2
cdr3_aa: CAEAGEQYF; j_call: TRBJ2-7; v_call: TRBV30
cdr3_aa: CASSPRTTGGAYGYTF; j_call: TRBJ1-2; v_call: TRBV14
cdr3_aa: CAWSGTSGRAYEQYF; j_call: TRBJ2-7; v_call: TRBV30
cdr3_aa: CASSLAGMGGNTIYF; j_call: TRBJ1-3; v_call: TRBV6-1
cdr3_aa: CASSSYTAYEQYF; j_call: TRBJ2-7; v_call: TRBV11-2
cdr3_aa: CASSSRTSGNNEQFF; j_call: TRBJ2-1; v_call: TRBV27
cdr3_aa: CAWSKSYEQYF; j_call: TRBJ2-7; v_call: TRBV30
cdr3_aa: CANLAPTGGELFF; j_call: TRBJ2-2; v_call: TRBV10-3
cdr3_aa: CASSLQGFSGANVLTF; j_call: TRBJ2-6; v_call: TRBV6-5
cdr3_aa: CASSPWTAANYGYTF; j_call: TRBJ1-2; v_call: TRBV7-2
cdr3_aa: CASSSGIPQETQYF; j_call: TRBJ2-5; v_call: TRBV27
cdr3_aa: CASSFSEGNTIYF; j_call: TRBJ1-3; v_call: TRBV11-2
cdr3_aa: CASSKPGQGVNEQFF; j_call: TRBJ2-1; v_call: TRBV6-5
cdr3_aa: CAISESDRASAEAFF; j_call: TRBJ1-1; v_call: TRBV10-3
cdr3_aa: CASSLPGQKEAFF; j_call: TRBJ1-1; v_call: TRBV5-1
cdr3_aa: CASARLAGASETTQYF; j_call: TRBJ2-3; v_call: TRBV25-1
cdr3_aa: CASSEARSTEAFF; j_call: TRBJ1-1; v_call: TRBV6-1
cdr3_aa: CASSPNRRTSGRVDNEQFF; j_call: TRBJ2-1; v_call: TRBV11-3
cdr3_aa: CAWSVEGSGFSYEQYF; j_call: TRBJ2-7; v_call: TRBV30
cdr3_aa: CASSLTSGSEYNEQFF; j_call: TRBJ2-1; v_call: TRBV5-1
cdr3_aa: CASSEKGSGILTGELFF; j_call: TRBJ2-2; v_call: TRBV6-1
cdr3_aa: CASSEAPGGYNSPLHF; j_call: TRBJ1-6; v_call: TRBV2
cdr3_aa: CASSYRPAQETQYF; j_call: TRBJ2-5; v_call: TRBV6-5
cdr3_aa: CATGRNEQYF; j_call: TRBJ2-7; v_call: TRBV27
cdr3_aa: CASTPGTARYNEQFF; j_call: TRBJ2-1; v_call: TRBV5-4
cdr3_aa: CASSRSSTGATEGYTF; j_call: TRBJ1-2; v_call: TRBV7-2
cdr3_aa: CASSPDLNTGELFF; j_call: TRBJ2-2; v_call: TRBV18
cdr3_aa: CAISDYTLLTNYGYTF; j_call: TRBJ1-2; v_call: TRBV10-3
cdr3_aa: CASSLHAGNEQFF; j_call: TRBJ2-1; v_call: TRBV5-1
cdr3_aa: CATGQGTVTGELFF; j_call: TRBJ2-2; v_call: TRBV10-3
cdr3_aa: CSSAVLAGVGNEQFF; j_call: TRBJ2-1; v_call: TRBV29-1
cdr3_aa: CASSPRENTEAFF; j_call: TRBJ1-1; v_call: TRBV18
cdr3_aa: CASSLVGAYGYTF; j_call: TRBJ1-2; v_call: TRBV11-2
cdr3_aa: CASSLDDSNQPQHF; j_call: TRBJ1-5; v_call: TRBV5-1
cdr3_aa: CASNPEGLGEQFF; j_call: TRBJ2-1; v_call: TRBV7-2
cdr3_aa: CASSLTGARIEKLFF; j_call: TRBJ1-4; v_call: TRBV5-8
cdr3_aa: CASSQDGAQPQHF; j_call: TRBJ1-5; v_call: TRBV4-1
cdr3_aa: CASSTDRDNEQFF; j_call: TRBJ2-1; v_call: TRBV19
cdr3_aa: CASSFQTGETYEQYF; j_call: TRBJ2-7; v_call: TRBV7-2
cdr3_aa: CASRETLAVIYEQYF; j_call: TRBJ2-7; v_call: TRBV6-6
cdr3_aa: CSVGSSYEQYF; j_call: TRBJ2-7; v_call: TRBV20-1
cdr3_aa: CASSPHGPGQGAYEQYF; j_call: TRBJ2-7; v_call: TRBV7-2
cdr3_aa: CASSLANEQYF; j_call: TRBJ2-7; v_call: TRBV7-2
cdr3_aa: CASSFRELRTGELFF; j_call: TRBJ2-2; v_call: TRBV7-9
cdr3_aa: CASSWDRGRNTEAFF; j_call: TRBJ1-1; v_call: TRBV5-4
cdr3_aa: CASSPNRGSGLDTQYF; j_call: TRBJ2-3; v_call: TRBV18
cdr3_aa: CASSFAVHEQFF; j_call: TRBJ2-1; v_call: TRBV7-8
cdr3_aa: CAWSVSENGQPQHF; j_call: TRBJ1-5; v_call: TRBV30
cdr3_aa: CASSLDPSGGSSYNEQFF; j_call: TRBJ2-1; v_call: TRBV7-6
cdr3_aa: CSVGGQGYTEAFF; j_call: TRBJ1-1; v_call: TRBV29-1
cdr3_aa: CSVEGPGQDGSSYEQYF; j_call: TRBJ2-7; v_call: TRBV29-1
cdr3_aa: CASSQDITVGTGLYNEQFF; j_call: TRBJ2-1; v_call: TRBV14